The T cell receptor (beta chain) under discussion was sequenced for a study of long-term antiretroviral therapy in people with HIV. Whole-study results and caveats: Subsequent to ART, diversity was augmented yet persisted below that of transplant donor controls.

Details on this clone: Its antigen remains unknown.

Germline V lookup: CDR1 SGHTA, CDR2 FQGNSA. The CDR3 sequence is 15 residues long. Trimming removed 1 base from V and 7 bases from J, with 14 bases in between. Researchers report immunoSEQ v3.0 was run at survey level. Some clones are missing from TCRdb's copy, which holds only in-frame ones; the method was immunoSEQ multiplex PCR. The data contain over 30,000 clones, about four fifths of them singletons. This chain joins TRBV7-2 and TRBJ1-5; no clear D. This clonotype originated in a man aged 45 to 65 with HIV. The source was unsorted PBMCs, collected 3 years after starting antiretroviral therapy. The CDR3 region has the DNA TGTGCCAGCAGCTTAGTGGACGGGATCGGACAGCCCCAGCATTTT. Translation: CASSLVDGIGQPQHF.